Here is one TCR beta chain with its context. The specificity of this receptor is unknown. One base away there is no much larger clone; base qualities are not given. Explained via the paper, the treatment or condition label denotes: roughly 20 received Ad26.COV2.S at low or high dose, single or two shots; roughly five received placebo; per-sample allocation not given. Repertoires of vaccine and placebo recipients were sequenced from samples collected on day 63 after the first injection. In Cohort 1b, around 25 adults aged 18-55 years were enrolled at a single site in Boston, USA, between 29 July and 7 August 2020. As a vaccine, Ad26.COV2.S was a replication-incompetent adenovirus type 26 vector that expressed a prefusion-stabilized SARS-CoV-2 spike protein derived from the original Wuhan strain. The immunoSEQ Assay was the method used to sequence TCRbeta CDR3 regions. After extraction, genomic DNA underwent amplification by bias-controlled multiplex PCR, followed by high-throughput sequencing. Regarding the original processing steps: To quantify the absolute abundance of every unique TCRbeta CDR3 region, sequences were collapsed and filtered. T cell fraction was estimated by normalization of TCRbeta template counts to usable DNA, with usable DNA being measured through amplification of reference genes present in all nucleated cells. Repertoire TCRs were annotated as SARS-CoV-2-specific by exact matching of V gene, CDR3 amino acid sequence and J gene to a known reactive TCR set. The reference SARS-CoV-2 TCR set was obtained from MIRA and was filtered for enrichment in COVID-19-positive ImmuneCODE repertoires, whereby public or cross-reactive TCRs were removed. Based on the MIRA antigens, annotated TCRs were further analysed at the level of specific ORF or position within ORF. Breadth was defined as the number of annotated unique rearrangements divided by the total number of unique productive rearrangements, and depth was defined as the summed frequency of the annotated unique rearrangements. Two-sided Wilcoxon rank-sum tests were used to compare TCR breadth between groups. This immuneACCESS table, as held by TCRdb, lists in-frame sequences with V and J called but not all clones. Of the missing ones, under half trace to an unresolved V gene in checked studies; the others have no known cause. V and J calls and clone size are those listed in that table; D and trimming were worked out from the DNA. Recorded for this sample are about 370,000 clones; around nine tenths of them occurred a single time. The top ten clonotypes cover around 3.4% of the sample.

Inclusive of the bounding cysteine and phenylalanine, the CDR3 is 16 residues long. This entry keeps only the CDR3 DNA: 48 bases, framed from base 1. CDR1 SGHNT and CDR2 YYREEE are derived from the germline V gene (reference sequence). Cut back by 4 bases and 5 bases, the V and J ends lie 21 bases apart. These data come from a study of Ad26.COV2.S vaccination and SARS-CoV-2 variants (dated by TCRdb to the early 2020s). General notes on the study: Donors in the vaccine arm were drawn from COV1001, a phase I-IIa trial of Ad26.COV2.S in healthy adults that was multicentre, randomized, double-blind and placebo-controlled. Trial participants were randomized into five groups of five: low-dose or high-dose Ad26.COV2.S given once or twice, or placebo on both occasions. The TCR-sequenced set comprised about 32 samples: around 20 Ad26.COV2.S vaccine recipients, 5 placebo recipients and 8 SARS-CoV-2 convalescent individuals. Sequencing of the TCRbeta repertoire served to evaluate the specificity and breadth of SARS-CoV-2-reactive T cell receptors following Ad26.COV2.S vaccination. Throughout the experiments and outcome assessment, investigators stayed blinded to trial group allocation. Dosing of Ad26.COV2.S was intramuscular, at either 5x10^10 or 1x10^11 viral particles, delivered as one shot or as two shots spaced 56 days apart. What the authors observed across the whole study: Vaccine and placebo recipients had similar non-spike TCR breadth, a finding consistent with the vaccine containing only spike. After vaccination, spike-specific CD8+ and CD4+ T cell responses were reported to show substantial breadth. It was noted by the authors that total T cell responses may have been underestimated by the TCR breadth and depth analyses. Comparing responses between vaccine doses or regimens was not something the study was powered to do. Compared with placebo recipients, Ad26.COV2.S recipients showed higher spike-specific TCR breadth (P = 0.0014).

The V gene is TRBV5-4 and the J gene is TRBJ2-5, and possibly TRBD2, on 7 matching bases. This TCR was sampled from a person aged 18-60 years who received the Ad26.COV2.S COVID-19 vaccine or a placebo. Sample: peripheral blood, taken in a trial of Ad26.COV2.S vaccine versus placebo. The nucleotide sequence is given as TGTGCCAGCAGCCCGGCGGGGGCCTATAGTTCCGAGACCCAGTACTTC. This encodes CASSPAGAYSSETQYF.